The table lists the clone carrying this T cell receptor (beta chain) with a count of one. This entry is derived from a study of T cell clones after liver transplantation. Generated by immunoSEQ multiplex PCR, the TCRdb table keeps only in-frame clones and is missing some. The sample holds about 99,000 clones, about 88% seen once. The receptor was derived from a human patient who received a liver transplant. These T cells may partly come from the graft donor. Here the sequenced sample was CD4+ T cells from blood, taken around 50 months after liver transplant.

For the CDR3, the DNA is TGTGCCAGCAGCTCTGGGGGGGCGAGCACAGATACGCAGTATTTT. Its translation: CASSSGGASTDTQYF. This rearrangement joins TRBV7-9 to TRBJ2-3, with D possibly being TRBD2 (7 bases). V was shortened by 4 bases and J by 0 bases, with 11 bases between the two germline ends. CDR1 is SEHNR and CDR2 is FQNEAQ in the germline V gene (reference sequence). The CDR3 spans 15 residues.